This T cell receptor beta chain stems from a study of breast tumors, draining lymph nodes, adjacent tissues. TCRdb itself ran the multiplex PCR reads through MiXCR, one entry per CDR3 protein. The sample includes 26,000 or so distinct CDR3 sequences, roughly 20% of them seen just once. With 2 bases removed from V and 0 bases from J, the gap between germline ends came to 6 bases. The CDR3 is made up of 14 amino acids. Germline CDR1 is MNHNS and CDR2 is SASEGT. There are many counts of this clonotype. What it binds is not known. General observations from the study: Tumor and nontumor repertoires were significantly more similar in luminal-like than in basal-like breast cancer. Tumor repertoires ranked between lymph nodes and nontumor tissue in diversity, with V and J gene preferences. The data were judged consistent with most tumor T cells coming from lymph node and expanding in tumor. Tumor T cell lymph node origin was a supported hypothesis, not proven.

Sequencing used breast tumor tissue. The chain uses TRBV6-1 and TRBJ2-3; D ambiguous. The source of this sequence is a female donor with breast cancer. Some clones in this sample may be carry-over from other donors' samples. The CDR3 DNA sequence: TGTGCCAGCAGTGAACTTGGTAGCACAGATACGCAGTATTTT. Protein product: CASSELGSTDTQYF.